These T cell receptor beta chains were read from a single sample in a study of cytomegalovirus exposure and HLA in healthy donors. Sequencing was performed with immunoSEQ multiplex PCR; in TCRdb, only in-frame clones are kept and a portion is missing. The repertoire has around 200,000 clones, roughly four fifths of them found once; the top ten carry roughly 1.3%. Sequenced input: PBMCs. These receptors were obtained from a girl aged 5-17 years in good health and CMV-seronegative. The CDR3 runs from the conserved cysteine through the conserved F or W. D genes are given only for firm matches. Clone size is shown for a subset of rows, as once, few, many or a class of expanded clone.

J gene | D gene | V gene | clone size | CDR3 protein | CDR3 DNA
TRBJ2-1 | TRBD2 | TRBV7-3 | . | CASSLGLALYNEQFF | TGTGCCAGCAGCCTCGGACTAGCCCTTTACAATGAGCAGTTCTTC
TRBJ1-5 | . | TRBV28 | . | CASSFYSGWTQPQHF | TGTGCCAGCAGTTTCTACAGCGGTTGGACTCAGCCCCAGCATTTT
TRBJ2-1 | TRBD2 | TRBV11-3 | . | CASSSSGAEQFF | TGTGCCAGCAGCTCGAGCGGGGCAGAGCAGTTCTTC
TRBJ1-2 | TRBD1 | TRBV30 | . | CAWSFPGQGAPENYGYTF | TGTGCCTGGAGTTTTCCGGGACAGGGTGCCCCAGAGAACTATGGCTACACCTTC
TRBJ2-7 | TRBD1 | TRBV27 | . | CASRGTGGINEQYF | TGTGCCAGCAGGGGGACAGGGGGGATAAACGAGCAGTACTTC
TRBJ2-3 | TRBD2 | TRBV6-4 | . | CASSDSVTSGGSTDTQYF | TGTGCCAGCAGTGACTCGGTTACTAGCGGGGGTAGCACAGATACGCAGTATTTT
TRBJ1-2 | . | TRBV5-4 | . | CASSPRQPGNHYGYTF | TGTGCCAGCAGCCCGAGACAACCAGGGAACCACTATGGCTACACCTTC
TRBJ2-1 | TRBD1 | TRBV18 | . | CASSRQGDTGEQFF | TGTGCCAGCTCAAGACAGGGGGACACTGGCGAGCAGTTCTTC
TRBJ2-1 | TRBD1 | TRBV4-1 | . | CASSRQTGGEDEQFF | TGCGCCAGCAGCCGCCAAACAGGGGGCGAAGATGAGCAGTTCTTC
TRBJ2-4 | . | TRBV2 | . | CASRPPVQENIQYF | TGTGCCAGCAGACCCCCCGTACAAGAAAACATTCAGTACTTC
TRBJ2-1 | TRBD2 | TRBV19 | . | CASSTSGETRNEQFF | TGTGCCAGTAGTACTAGCGGGGAAACCCGCAATGAGCAGTTCTTC
TRBJ1-1 | TRBD1 | TRBV7-9 | . | CASSPVSQGAITEAFF | TGTGCCAGCAGTCCGGTCTCACAGGGGGCTATCACTGAAGCTTTCTTT
TRBJ2-7 | . | TRBV7-6 | few | CASSFEESNEQYF | TGTGCCAGCAGCTTCGAAGAGTCCAACGAGCAGTACTTC
TRBJ1-1 | . | TRBV14 | . | CASSPQPLGMSSTEAFF | TGTGCCAGCAGCCCGCAACCACTAGGGATGTCGAGCACTGAAGCTTTCTTT
TRBJ2-3 | . | TRBV9 | . | CASSVEGAHTDTQYF | TGTGCCAGCAGTGTGGAGGGGGCCCACACAGATACGCAGTATTTT
TRBJ1-1 | TRBD1 | TRBV4-3 | few | CASSQRTGGVTEAFF | TGCGCCAGCAGCCAACGGACAGGGGGTGTCACTGAAGCTTTCTTT
TRBJ2-7 | TRBD2 | TRBV19 | . | CASSFSGSTYEQYF | TGTGCCAGTAGCTTTAGCGGGAGTACCTACGAGCAGTACTTC
TRBJ1-3 | TRBD1 | TRBV6-6 | . | CASSYPHTGGAPRAYF | TGTGCCAGCAGTTACCCCCACACAGGGGGCGCCCCCCGAGCTTATTTT
TRBJ2-7 | . | TRBV28 | . | CASTTIQGIYEQYF | TGTGCCAGCACCACCATCCAGGGGATCTACGAGCAGTACTTC
TRBJ2-1 | TRBD2 | TRBV4-1 | once | CASSQSGEGSYNEQFF | TGCGCCAGCAGCCAATCCGGGGAGGGCTCCTACAATGAGCAGTTCTTC
TRBJ2-1 | . | TRBV9 | . | CASSVVGSGTMTEQFF | TGTGCCAGCAGCGTAGTTGGCAGCGGTACAATGACTGAGCAGTTCTTC
TRBJ2-7 | . | TRBV28 | . | CASKLRAAYEQYF | TGTGCCAGCAAGCTAAGAGCTGCCTACGAGCAGTACTTC
TRBJ1-4 | TRBD1 | TRBV28 | . | CASRGQHNEKLFF | TGTGCCAGCAGGGGACAGCATAATGAAAAACTGTTTTTT
TRBJ1-1 | TRBD1 | TRBV18 | . | CASSPLTGDTEAFF | TGTGCCAGCTCACCGCTAACAGGGGACACTGAAGCTTTCTTT
TRBJ1-2 | . | TRBV6-6 | . | CASSYKGYGYTF | TGTGCCAGCAGTTACAAGGGGTACGGCTACACCTTC
TRBJ2-2 | . | TRBV29-1 | . | CRAEMQGTGELFF | TGCAGAGCTGAGATGCAGGGCACCGGGGAGCTGTTTTTT
TRBJ2-7 | . | TRBV5-6 | . | CASSLGGRGVEQYF | TGTGCCAGCAGCTTGGGAGGGCGCGGGGTCGAGCAGTACTTC
TRBJ1-3 | TRBD1 | TRBV5-6 | few | CASSLASRQGVYGNTIYF | TGTGCCAGCAGCTTGGCTTCCCGACAGGGGGTGTACGGAAACACCATATATTTT
TRBJ2-7 | . | TRBV28 | . | CASGGFYEQYF | TGTGCCAGTGGGGGCTTCTACGAGCAGTACTTC
TRBJ2-5 | TRBD2 | TRBV5-1 | . | CASSLARSSGQETQYF | TGCGCCAGCAGCTTGGCCCGTTCTAGCGGCCAAGAGACCCAGTACTTC
TRBJ2-4 | . | TRBV18 | . | CASSPIQGRENIQYF | TGTGCCAGCTCTCCGATTCAGGGAAGGGAAAACATTCAGTACTTC
TRBJ2-7 | . | TRBV5-1 | once | CASSLAPRGAGEPYEQYF | TGCGCCAGCAGCTTGGCCCCTCGGGGGGCGGGGGAACCCTACGAGCAGTACTTC
TRBJ1-4 | . | TRBV5-6 | few | CASSFGGNEKLFF | TGTGCCAGCAGCTTTGGGGGGAATGAAAAACTGTTTTTT
TRBJ2-1 | TRBD2 | TRBV30 | . | CAWSVWTSSSNEQFF | TGTGCCTGGAGTGTCTGGACTAGTTCGAGTAATGAGCAGTTCTTC
TRBJ1-3 | TRBD1 | TRBV6-5 | . | CASSRTGGGNTIYF | TGTGCCAGCAGTAGGACAGGAGGTGGAAACACCATATATTTT
TRBJ2-3 | TRBD2 | TRBV30 | . | CAWNPRGVDTQYF | TGTGCCTGGAACCCACGGGGGGTCGATACGCAGTATTTT
TRBJ1-2 | TRBD1 | TRBV28 | once | CASSKQGAPYGYTF | TGTGCCAGCAGCAAACAGGGGGCGCCCTATGGCTACACCTTC
TRBJ2-1 | . | TRBV7-9 | . | CASSLRQSPNEQFF | TGTGCCAGCAGCTTAAGACAGAGTCCCAATGAGCAGTTCTTC
TRBJ2-1 | . | TRBV7-9 | . | CASSLEATGKRSLFF | TGTGCCAGCAGCTTGGAAGCAACAGGGAAACGAAGTTTGTTCTTC
TRBJ1-1 | . | TRBV6-6 | . | CASSPRQAMNTEAFF | TGTGCCAGCAGCCCACGACAGGCGATGAACACTGAAGCTTTCTTT
TRBJ1-1 | TRBD1 | TRBV28 | once | CASKLPPPTGGNTEAFF | TGTGCCAGCAAACTACCCCCCCCGACAGGGGGGAACACTGAAGCTTTCTTT
TRBJ1-2 | . | TRBV7-2 | . | CASSLLLVVANYGYTF | TGTGCCAGCAGCTTACTACTCGTGGTAGCAAACTATGGCTACACCTTC
TRBJ2-6 | TRBD1 | TRBV4-1 | few | CASSLRGTANSGANVLTF | TGCGCCAGCAGTCTGAGAGGGACAGCCAACTCTGGGGCCAACGTCCTGACTTTC
TRBJ1-4 | TRBD1 | TRBV28 | few | CASSLWTGGMVKLFF | TGTGCCAGCAGTTTGTGGACAGGGGGGATGGTAAAACTGTTTTTT
TRBJ1-1 | TRBD1 | TRBV28 | . | CASSLQGAGTEAFF | TGTGCCAGCAGTTTACAGGGGGCAGGAACTGAAGCTTTCTTT
TRBJ1-4 | . | TRBV20-1 | . | CSARDPKLFF | TGCAGTGCTAGAGATCCGAAACTGTTTTTT
TRBJ1-1 | TRBD1 | TRBV6-5 | few | CASSSGQPSLEAFF | TGTGCCAGCAGTTCGGGACAGCCTTCACTTGAAGCTTTCTTT
TRBJ1-2 | . | TRBV6-5 | few | CASSYEGGRGYTF | TGTGCCAGCAGTTACGAGGGGGGGCGAGGCTACACCTTC
TRBJ1-2 | TRBD1 | TRBV28 | . | CASDRAENYGYTF | TGTGCCAGCGACAGGGCTGAAAACTATGGCTACACCTTC
TRBJ2-1 | TRBD2 | TRBV4-2 | . | CASSQDDQRGLNEQFF | TGTGCCAGCAGCCAAGATGACCAGCGGGGGCTCAATGAGCAGTTCTTC
TRBJ2-7 | . | TRBV6-1 | . | CASSEKVGALPEQYF | TGTGCCAGCAGTGAGAAGGTAGGGGCGCTGCCCGAGCAGTACTTC
TRBJ1-3 | . | TRBV28 | . | CASSLLSYSGNTIYF | TGTGCCAGCAGTTTGTTGAGCTACTCTGGAAACACCATATATTTT
TRBJ2-1 | TRBD2 | TRBV7-8 | . | CASSFGTSGGGEQFF | TGTGCCAGCAGCTTCGGGACTAGCGGGGGCGGCGAGCAGTTCTTC
TRBJ1-1 | . | TRBV18 | . | CASSRRGSTEAFF | TGTGCCAGCTCACGCAGGGGAAGCACTGAAGCTTTCTTT
TRBJ2-7 | . | TRBV13 | . | CASSQGSNEQYF | TGTGCCAGCAGTCAGGGGAGTAATGAGCAGTACTTC
TRBJ2-7 | . | TRBV7-2 | . | CASSRTLYYEQYF | TGTGCCAGCAGCCGGACATTATACTACGAGCAGTACTTC
TRBJ2-3 | TRBD2 | TRBV28 | . | CAGGTSGLSTDTQYF | TGTGCTGGGGGGACTAGCGGTTTAAGCACAGATACGCAGTATTTT
TRBJ2-1 | TRBD1 | TRBV5-6 | . | CASSLRGGQNEQFF | TGTGCCAGCAGCTTGAGAGGGGGCCAGAATGAGCAGTTCTTC